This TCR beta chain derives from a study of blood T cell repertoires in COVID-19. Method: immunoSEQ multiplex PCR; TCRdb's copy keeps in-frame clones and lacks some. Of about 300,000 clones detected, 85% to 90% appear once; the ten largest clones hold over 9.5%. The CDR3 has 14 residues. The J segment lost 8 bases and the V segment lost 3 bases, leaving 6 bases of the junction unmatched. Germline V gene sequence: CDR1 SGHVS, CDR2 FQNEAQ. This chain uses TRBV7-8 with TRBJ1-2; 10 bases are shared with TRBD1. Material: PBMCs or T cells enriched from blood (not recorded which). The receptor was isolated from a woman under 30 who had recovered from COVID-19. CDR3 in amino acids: CASSFGQGVYGYTF. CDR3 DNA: TGTGCCAGCAGCTTCGGACAGGGGGTTTACGGCTACACCTTC.